One and the same sample provided the 21 T cell receptor beta chains below, sequenced in a study of immune evolution from preneoplasia to lung adenocarcinoma. The assay was immunoSEQ multiplex PCR, and TCRdb's table has in-frame clones only and misses some. The sample yields 20,000 to 25,000 clones, 60% to 80% seen once. What was sequenced was FFPE invasive lung adenocarcinoma tissue. Every receptor here comes from a person aged 55 to 70 with lung adenocarcinoma.

The rearrangement uses TRBV7-6 and TRBJ1-3; D unresolved. CDR3 length: 15 amino acids. Trimming took off 1 base at V and 4 bases at J, with 11 bases between the two ends. The germline V gene has CDR1 SGHVS and CDR2 FNYEAQ. CDR3 nucleotide sequence: TGTGCCAGCAGCTTAGTTGCCGGCGGAGGAAACACCATATATTTT. This codes for CASSLVAGGGNTIYF.

With regard to this clone: One end of the junction varies from germline; a read error may be responsible. This chain connects TRBV2 to TRBJ2-5, with 7 positions matching TRBD1. Germline CDR1 SNHLY, CDR2 FYNNEI. The CDR3 contains 14 residues. CDR3 nucleotide sequence: TGTGCCAGCAGTGGGGACAGAACCCAAAAGACCCAGTACTTC. Translated: CASSGDRTQKTQYF.

The CDR3, as DNA: TGTGCCAGCAGCTTGGCTACAGACCCTGCCCTTGAAGCTTTCTTT. As protein: CASSLATDPALEAFF. The chain is built from TRBV5-5 and TRBJ1-1; no clear D. Trimming shortened V by 0 bases and J by 7 bases, and 16 bases separated the two germline ends. Germline CDR1 SGHKS, CDR2 YYEKEE (reference sequence). The CDR3 has 15 amino acids.

The chain couples TRBV5-5 to TRBJ1-2, with D uncertain. Germline V gives CDR1 SGHKS, CDR2 YYEKEE (reference sequence). V was clipped by 3 bases and J by 4 bases, with 22 bases between them. CDR3 length equals 17 residues. Written as DNA, the CDR3 is TGTGCCAGCAGCTCGAGAGTGCAGCTCGGTCTTGCCTATGGCTACACCTTC. Translation gives CASSSRVQLGLAYGYTF.

The chain combines TRBV11-2 with TRBJ2-5; D gene ambiguous. The germline V gene encodes CDR1 SGHAT and CDR2 FQNNGV. V lost 4 bases and J lost 3, with 12 bases in between. The CDR3 runs to 14 residues. The CDR3 DNA sequence: TGTGCCAGCAGCTCATACAACCTCGAAGAGACCCAGTACTTC. Translation gives CASSSYNLEETQYF.

The CDR3 reads CASSLYRTNTGELFF. CDR3 sequence (DNA): TGTGCCAGCAGCTTATACAGGACGAACACCGGGGAGCTGTTTTTT. V and J are TRBV11-2 and TRBJ2-2, with a possible D match to TRBD1 (5 bases). Trimming shortened V by 2 bases and J by 0 bases, and 7 bases separated the two germline ends. Germline V gene data show CDR1 as SGHAT and CDR2 as FQNNGV. This CDR3 region has 15 residues.

The CDR3 sequence: CASRWDSSAKNIQYF. The CDR3 DNA follows: TGTGCCAGCAGATGGGACAGTTCAGCCAAAAACATTCAGTACTTC. V usage is TRBV2 and J usage is TRBJ2-4; 7 bases are shared with TRBD1. The junction had 5 bases not matched to a gene; V was cut back by 6 bases and J by 0 bases. The CDR3 is 15 amino acids. Germline values: CDR1 SNHLY, CDR2 FYNNEI. The entire variable domain, with the rest obtained from reference TRBV2 and TRBJ2-4, is as follows: EPEVTQTPSHQVTQMGQEVILRCVPISNHLYFYWYRQILGQKVEFLVSFYNNEISEKSEIFDDQFSVERPDGSNFTLKIRSTKLEDSAMYFCASRWDSSAKNIQYFGAGTRLSVL.

J is TRBJ1-4 and V is TRBV30; D unclear. The CDR3 loop spans 15 amino acids. Trimming removed 0 bases at V and 0 bases at J, with 8 bases between. Germline V lookup: CDR1 GTSNPN, CDR2 SVGIG (reference sequence). The CDR3 is CAWSVGASTNEKLFF. The CDR3 DNA reads as TGTGCCTGGAGTGTAGGTGCCTCAACTAATGAAAAACTGTTTTTT. Drawing the rest from reference TRBV30 and TRBJ1-4, the complete variable domain is SQTIHQWPATLVQPVGSPLSLECTVEGTSNPNLYWYRQAAGRGLQLLFYSVGIGQISSEVPQNLSASRPQDRQFILSSKKLLLSDSGFYLCAWSVGASTNEKLFFGSGTQLSVL.

This clone was seen a single time. The same CDR3 is also encoded by other DNA sequences in this sample. This rearrangement joins TRBV18 to TRBJ2-2, with a tentative D call TRBD1 (5 bases). This CDR3 has 15 residues. Trimming cost V 5 bases and J 2 bases, with 12 bases left between them. Germline-derived CDR1 and CDR2 are KGHSH and LQKENI. The CDR3 protein is CASSSDRVNTGELFF. CDR3 bases: TGTGCCAGCTCATCAGACAGAGTAAACACCGGGGAGCTGTTTTTT.

The rearrangement links TRBV7-2 to TRBJ2-2; maybe TRBD1 (6 bases). This CDR3 contains 14 residues. The V end lost 6 bases, the J end lost 2 bases, and 10 bases lay between the germline ends. CDR1 is SGHTA and CDR2 is FQGNSA in the germline V gene. CDR3 DNA: TGTGCCAGCAGACGGGACATCAACACCGGGGAGCTGTTTTTT. Translating gives CASRRDINTGELFF.

This chain uses TRBV5-1 with TRBJ2-2; D gene uncertain. The V and J ends lost 4 bases and 5 bases respectively, with 18 bases between them. In germline, CDR1 is SGHRS, CDR2 YFSETQ. The CDR3 sequence is 16 residues long. CDR3 in amino acids: CASSRFDNPSTGELFF. In DNA, the CDR3 is TGCGCCAGCAGCAGGTTCGACAATCCCTCGACCGGGGAGCTGTTTTTT. Full variable domain (rest looked up from reference TRBV5-1 and TRBJ2-2): KAGVTQTPRYLIKTRGQQVTLSCSPISGHRSVSWYQQTPGQGLQFLFEYFSETQRNKGNFPGRFSGRQFSNSRSEMNVSTLELGDSALYLCASSRFDNPSTGELFFGEGSRLTVL.

V is TRBV6-4 and J is TRBJ2-1; TRBD2 aligns across 12 bases. This CDR3 has 13 amino acids. J gave up 15 bases and V 3 bases, and 6 bases lay outside the gene matches. CDR1 is MRHNA and CDR2 is SNTAGT in the germline V gene. CDR3 sequence reads: CASSETTSGRLFF. CDR3 in DNA: TGTGCCAGCAGTGAAACTACTAGCGGGAGGTTGTTCTTC.

This chain links TRBV7-9 with TRBJ2-1; 11 bases are a match to TRBD2. V dropped 5 bases and J dropped 7; count of bases not matched to a gene: 10. The CDR3 has 16 residues. Germline assignment: CDR1 SEHNR and CDR2 FQNEAQ (reference sequence). In DNA form, the CDR3 reads TGTGCCAGCAGCCTCCGAGGTAGCGGGAGGGAAAATGAGCAGTTCTTC. This translates into CASSLRGSGRENEQFF.

The rearrangement links TRBV5-4 to TRBJ1-1; D is undetermined. This CDR3 is built from 12 residues. The V gene's germline CDR1 is SGHNT and CDR2 YYREEE (reference sequence). V gave up 0 bases and J gave up 11 bases, with 11 bases separating them. The CDR3 DNA sequence: TGTGCCAGCAGCTTGGACGTTGGGAACGCTTTCTTT. This gives the protein CASSLDVGNAFF.

The gene calls are TRBV19 and TRBJ1-4, with D hard to call. The germline V gene has CDR1 LNHDA and CDR2 SQIVND (reference sequence). The CDR3 is made up of 13 amino acids. With 2 bases removed from V and 8 bases from J, the gap between germline ends came to 9 bases. CDR3 protein: CASSISFEEKLFF. The DNA for the CDR3 is TGTGCCAGTAGTATATCGTTCGAGGAAAAACTGTTTTTT.

This rearrangement joins TRBV9 to TRBJ2-5; maybe TRBD2 (6 bases). The germline V gene encodes CDR1 SGDLS and CDR2 YYNGEE. V lost 2 bases and J 4 bases, leaving 15 bases between the germline ends. This CDR3 has 15 residues. The CDR3 here is CASSVMGTPRETQYF. The CDR3, as DNA: TGTGCCAGCAGCGTCATGGGGACTCCTAGAGAGACCCAGTACTTC.

The rearrangement uses TRBV2 and TRBJ2-7, with a tentative D call TRBD2 (5 bases). The length of the CDR3 is 13 residues. Per the germline V gene, CDR1 is SNHLY and CDR2 is FYNNEI. V lost 7 bases and J lost 5, with 15 bases in between. The chain's CDR3 is CASTEREPDEQYF. The CDR3 DNA sequence: TGTGCCAGCACCGAGAGGGAACCGGACGAGCAGTACTTC.

This clone was recorded a few times. V gene TRBV6-1 combines with J gene TRBJ2-3, with 7 nucleotides matching TRBD2. V lost 10 bases, J lost 5 bases, and 9 bases stayed unmatched. CDR3 length: 13 residues. Per germline, CDR1 MNHNS and CDR2 SASEGT. This CDR3 reads CATLGREGDTQYF. The CDR3 nucleotides read TGTGCCACTTTAGGCAGGGAGGGAGATACGCAGTATTTT.

The chain is built from TRBV19 and TRBJ1-2; 7 bases are a match to TRBD1. From germline, CDR1 is LNHDA and CDR2 SQIVND (reference sequence). Trimming removed 0 bases from V and 4 bases from J; junction bases left unmatched: 8. CDR3 length: 16 residues. CDR3 sequence reads: CASSIDSRGTVYGYTF. In nucleotides, the CDR3 is TGTGCCAGTAGTATAGATTCCAGGGGGACAGTCTATGGCTACACCTTC.

The chain carries TRBV9 and TRBJ1-1; D is ambiguous. This CDR3 has 14 amino acids. Germline CDR1 and CDR2: SGDLS and YYNGEE. The V gene lost 4 bases and the J gene lost 5 bases, with 15 bases spanning the gap. The CDR3 region has the DNA TGTGCCAGCAGCCCAGGTGGGAGGAGGACTGAAGCTTTCTTT. This codes for CASSPGGRRTEAFF.

This chain uses TRBV13 with TRBJ1-2, with D tentatively TRBD1 (5 bases). Trimming removed 2 bases at V and 3 bases at J, with 16 bases between. This CDR3 comprises 16 residues. Looked up from germline, CDR1 is PRHDT and CDR2 is FYEKMQ (reference sequence). The CDR3 DNA follows: TGTGCCAGCAGCTTAAAAGGACGGGCGGGGGACTATGGCTACACCTTC. Its translation: CASSLKGRAGDYGYTF.